The rows below give T cell receptor beta chains drawn from one sample of a study of monozygotic twins with inflammatory bowel disease. TCRdb reprocessed the 5' RACE reads; each CDR3 protein has one entry and no DNA is given. The table counts 120,000 to 150,000 distinct CDR3 sequences; under 2.5% lies in the top ten. The sequenced sample was blood. The receptors originated from a human donor with ulcerative colitis or Crohn's disease, or a healthy co-twin of an affected twin (not recorded which). Both conserved end residues are part of each CDR3. The order of the fields is V gene, J gene, CDR3 protein.

TRBV5-5	TRBJ1-1	CASSSIPEGEAFF
TRBV20-1	TRBJ2-7	CSAREPGQGPTYEQYF
TRBV20-1	TRBJ1-4	CSASSDPATNEKLFF
TRBV20-1	TRBJ1-2	CSAQPGQKSTF
TRBV11-2	TRBJ1-2	CASSFGSQQGRPYGYTF
TRBV9	TRBJ2-7	CASSPDRSPYEQYF
TRBV29-1	TRBJ2-7	CSVEDRGLGDEQYF
TRBV4-2	TRBJ2-7	CASSQGRGDSYEQYF
TRBV4-1	TRBJ1-2	CASSQAQQQGIYGYTF
TRBV7-2	TRBJ1-6	CASSLGGWGQGNSPLHF
TRBV5-1	TRBJ2-7	CASSLTGAPTYEQYF
TRBV5-1	TRBJ1-4	CASSPPGTTNEKLFF
TRBV30	TRBJ1-5	CAWTTGDNQPQHF
TRBV20-1	TRBJ2-3	CSARPDTDTQYF
TRBV7-2	TRBJ2-4	CASRSAGSTHIQYF
TRBV20-1	TRBJ2-3	CSARTGDTQYF
TRBV2	TRBJ2-5	CASSEQGHQETQYF
TRBV7-2	TRBJ2-1	CASSSQGTLGYNEQFF
TRBV5-1	TRBJ2-7	CASSPIVYSTYEQYF
TRBV15	TRBJ2-1	CATSRERGVSSYNEQFF
TRBV6-5	TRBJ1-6	CASSYLGSPLHF
TRBV6-5	TRBJ1-1	CASSYEEDTEAFF
TRBV24-1	TRBJ2-2	CATSDYKNTGELFF
TRBV27	TRBJ2-2	CASQFRSRDRRKNTGELFF
TRBV7-8	TRBJ2-4	CASSLGLEVAKNIQYF
TRBV5-1	TRBJ2-2	CASSREQAFANTGELFF